This TCR beta chain was sequenced for a study of human T cells and chemical hapten exposure (dated by TCRdb to about 2021). About the investigation overall: For sensitization, 2% DPC in acetone was applied to a roughly 2 cm by roughly 2 cm area of upper inner arm skin. In alopecia patients, the study followed how the peripheral blood TCR repertoire changed in vivo over primary and secondary sensitization to diphenylcyclopropenone (DPC), a hapten. Patients additionally received weekly therapeutic DPC doses to the scalp throughout the approximately 24-week study period. Under 30 alopecia patients gave blood for TCR sequencing at one to four time points (pre-sensitization, 2, 6 and 24 weeks). The patient cohort, mostly female, included alopecia areata with under or over 50% scalp involvement, alopecia totalis and alopecia universalis. Libraries were combined into a pool for sequencing, and differences in TCR yield between samples came mainly from small differences in library volumes within the pool. Patch tests used Finn chambers with 0.01% DPC on the upper back, scored after 6 days by International Contact Dermatitis Research Group standards. Blood was sampled from patients pre-sensitization (week 0) and at 2, 6 and about 24 weeks after DPC sensitization.

The method behind the library was RACE. Sequenced on a NextSeq 500. Library preparation attached unique molecular identifiers to individual cDNA molecules for quantitative, reproducible TCR counting. Both TCR alpha and TCR beta chains were sequenced from each blood RNA sample. The authors' pipeline ran thus. A median of around 96,000 TCRs per sample was observed, with a range of about 20,000 to 750,000. The Decombinator software suite was used to annotate the V, J and CDR3 of the TCR reads. Every sample was subsampled to the same number of TCRs (28,000) for the PS versus PT1 abundance plots. TCRs were defined as expanded if absent before sensitization and observed at least eight times at the 2-week time point. TCRdb reran the public reads through fastp at Q25 and MiXCR, keeping productive beta chains. Rows are combined by CDR3 protein, so each entry shows the most common genes and DNA. The V and J calls and clone size are TCRdb's, not the authors'. The sample has about 140,000 distinct CDR3 sequences on record, 10% to 15% of them singletons. Jointly, the top ten make up 1.1% to 1.5% of the sample.

Taken with the paper, the label for time point translates to: patch test 2, 6 weeks after DPC sensitization. What the treatment or condition label conveys for this sample: therapeutic diphenylcyclopropenone sensitization with weekly scalp DPC. Blood at each patch-test visit was drawn before the patch test was applied. To be eligible, patients had to be aged 18 to 70, diagnosed with alopecia and judged suitable for DPC therapy, while pregnant patients were excluded. Total RNA was extracted from unfractionated whole blood collected in Tempus Blood RNA tubes. As regards this clonotype: Its target antigen remains unknown. The record has no base qualities; no much larger clone is one base away.

From the cysteine up to the phenylalanine, the CDR3 has a length of 12 residues. The sequence is cut down to CDR3 DNA, 36 bases in frame from base 1. V loses 4 bases, J loses 8 bases, and the germline ends lie 11 bases apart. The germline V gene sets CDR1 to ENHRY and CDR2 to SYGVKD. General conclusions and limits of the study: After repeated subsampling, the strength of the expansion versus patch-test correlation and the threshold at which it became significant changed. Compared with pre-sensitization or healthy control sets, expanded TCRs formed significantly more large CDR3 similarity clusters, which is consistent with antigen-driven responses. DPC sensitization did not change the number of TCRs with a frequency above 1 in 1000, and there was no evidence of changes in global repertoire structure. All patients had alopecia, a presumed autoimmune disease, so their immune response might differ from that of healthy individuals. Patch test score was positively correlated with the number of PT1 expanded TCRs, with significance at thresholds 8, 16 and 32 but not at 4.

The sample here was whole blood, taken in connection with sensitization to the hapten diphenylcyclopropenone (DPC). The clonotype comes from a woman between 45 and 60 years old with alopecia areata. Some clones in this sample may be carry-over from other donors' samples. Recombination joined TRBV10-3 with TRBJ1-2, with no confident D gene call. The DNA is as follows: TGTGCCATCAGTGGGCCCACTTCGGGCTACACCTTC. Its coded protein is CAISGPTSGYTF.